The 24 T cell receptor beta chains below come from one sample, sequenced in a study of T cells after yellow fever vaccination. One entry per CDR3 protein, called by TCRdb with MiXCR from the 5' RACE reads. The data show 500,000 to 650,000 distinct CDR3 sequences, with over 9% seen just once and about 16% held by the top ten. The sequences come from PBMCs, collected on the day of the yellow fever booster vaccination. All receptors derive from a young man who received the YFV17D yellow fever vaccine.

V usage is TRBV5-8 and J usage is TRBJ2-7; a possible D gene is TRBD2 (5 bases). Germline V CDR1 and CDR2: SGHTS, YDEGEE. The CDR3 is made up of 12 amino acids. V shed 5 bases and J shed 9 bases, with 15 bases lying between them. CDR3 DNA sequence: TGTGCCAGCAGGGCTGGACCTGCGGGGCAGTACTTC. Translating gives CASRAGPAGQYF.

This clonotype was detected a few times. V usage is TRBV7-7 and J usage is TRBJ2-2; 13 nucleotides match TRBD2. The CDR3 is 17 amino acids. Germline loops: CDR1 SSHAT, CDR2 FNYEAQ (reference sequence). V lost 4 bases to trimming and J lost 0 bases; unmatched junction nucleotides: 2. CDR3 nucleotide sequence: TGTGCCAGCAGCTCGGGGACTAGCGGGACGAACACCGGGGAGCTGTTTTTT. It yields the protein CASSSGTSGTNTGELFF. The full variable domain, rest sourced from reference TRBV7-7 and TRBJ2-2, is GAGVSQSPRYKVTKRGQDVTLRCDPISSHATLYWYQQALGQGPEFLTYFNYEAQPDKSGLPSDRFSAERPEGSISTLTIQRTEQRDSAMYRCASSSGTSGTNTGELFFGEGSRLTVL.

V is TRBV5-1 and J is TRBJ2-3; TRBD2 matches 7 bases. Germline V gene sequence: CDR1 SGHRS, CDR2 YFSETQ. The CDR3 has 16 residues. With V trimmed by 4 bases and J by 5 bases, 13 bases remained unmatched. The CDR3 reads CASSPPVAGEVDTQYF. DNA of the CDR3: TGCGCCAGCAGCCCCCCCGTTGCGGGAGAAGTAGATACGCAGTATTTT. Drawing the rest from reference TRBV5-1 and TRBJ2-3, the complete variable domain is KAGVTQTPRYLIKTRGQQVTLSCSPISGHRSVSWYQQTPGQGLQFLFEYFSETQRNKGNFPGRFSGRQFSNSRSEMNVSTLELGDSALYLCASSPPVAGEVDTQYFGPGTRLTVL.

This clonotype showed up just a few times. The CDR3 nucleotides read TGTGCCATCAATCCTAGCGGGAGCTACGAGCAGTACTTC. Protein sequence: CAINPSGSYEQYF. The V call is TRBV10-3, the J call TRBJ2-7, with TRBD2 matching over 10 bases. CDR1 is ENHRY and CDR2 is SYGVKD in the germline V gene. V dropped 7 bases and J dropped 3; count of bases not matched to a gene: 3. The CDR3 runs 13 residues.

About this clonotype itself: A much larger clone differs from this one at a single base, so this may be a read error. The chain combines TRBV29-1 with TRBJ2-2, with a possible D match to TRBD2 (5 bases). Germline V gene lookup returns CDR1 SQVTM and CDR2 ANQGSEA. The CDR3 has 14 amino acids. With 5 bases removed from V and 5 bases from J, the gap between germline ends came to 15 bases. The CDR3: CSVRGLVATGELFF. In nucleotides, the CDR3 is TGCAGCGTTCGAGGGCTAGTAGCTACCGGGGAGCTGTTTTTT.

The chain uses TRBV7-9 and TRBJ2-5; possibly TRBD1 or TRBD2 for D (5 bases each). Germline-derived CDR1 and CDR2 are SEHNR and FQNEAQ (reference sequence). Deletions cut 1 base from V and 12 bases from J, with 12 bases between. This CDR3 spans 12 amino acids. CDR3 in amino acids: CASSLDWGSEYF. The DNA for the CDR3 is TGTGCCAGCAGCTTAGACTGGGGGAGCGAGTACTTC.

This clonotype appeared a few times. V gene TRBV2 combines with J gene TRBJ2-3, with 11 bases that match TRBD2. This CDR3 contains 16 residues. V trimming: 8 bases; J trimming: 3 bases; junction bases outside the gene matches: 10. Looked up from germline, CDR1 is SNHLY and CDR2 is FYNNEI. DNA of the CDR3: TGTGCCAGCCTCCCGGGACTAGCGGCGACTACAGATACGCAGTATTTT. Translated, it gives CASLPGLAATTDTQYF.

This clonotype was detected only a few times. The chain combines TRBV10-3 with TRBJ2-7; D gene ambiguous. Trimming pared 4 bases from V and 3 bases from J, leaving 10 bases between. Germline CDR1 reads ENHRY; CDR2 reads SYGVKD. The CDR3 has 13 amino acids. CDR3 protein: CAISAEPIYEQYF. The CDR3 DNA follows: TGTGCCATCAGTGCCGAACCCATCTACGAGCAGTACTTC.

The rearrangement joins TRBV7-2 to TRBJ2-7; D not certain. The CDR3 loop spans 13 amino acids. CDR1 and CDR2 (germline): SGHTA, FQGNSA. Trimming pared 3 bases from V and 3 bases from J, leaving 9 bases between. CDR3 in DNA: TGTGCCAGCAGCTTTGTGTCAGTCTACGAGCAGTACTTC. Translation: CASSFVSVYEQYF.

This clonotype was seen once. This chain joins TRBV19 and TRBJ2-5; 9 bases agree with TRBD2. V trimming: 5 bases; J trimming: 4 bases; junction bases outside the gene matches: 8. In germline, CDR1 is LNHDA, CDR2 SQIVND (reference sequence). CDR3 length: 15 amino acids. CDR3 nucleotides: TGTGCCAGTAGTGCAACAGGGCGGGGGGGAGAGACCCAGTACTTC. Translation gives CASSATGRGGETQYF.

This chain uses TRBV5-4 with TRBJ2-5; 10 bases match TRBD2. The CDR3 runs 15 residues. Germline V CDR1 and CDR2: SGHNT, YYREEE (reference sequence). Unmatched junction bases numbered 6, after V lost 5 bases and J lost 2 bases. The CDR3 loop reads CASSLKLAGQETQYF. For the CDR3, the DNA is TGTGCCAGCAGTCTCAAACTAGCGGGACAAGAGACCCAGTACTTC.

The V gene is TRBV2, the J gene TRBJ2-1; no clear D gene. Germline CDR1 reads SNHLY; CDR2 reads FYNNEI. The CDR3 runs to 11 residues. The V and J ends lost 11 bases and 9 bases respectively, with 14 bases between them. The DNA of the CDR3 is TGTGCCGGCATTCGTTGGGGTGAGCAGTTCTTC. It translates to CAGIRWGEQFF.

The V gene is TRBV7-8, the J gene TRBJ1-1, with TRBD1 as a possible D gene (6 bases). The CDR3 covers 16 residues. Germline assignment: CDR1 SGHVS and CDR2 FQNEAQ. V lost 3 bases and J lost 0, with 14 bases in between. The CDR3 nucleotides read TGTGCCAGCAGCTTTCTGACGAGGGGGATGAACACTGAAGCTTTCTTT. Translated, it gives CASSFLTRGMNTEAFF.

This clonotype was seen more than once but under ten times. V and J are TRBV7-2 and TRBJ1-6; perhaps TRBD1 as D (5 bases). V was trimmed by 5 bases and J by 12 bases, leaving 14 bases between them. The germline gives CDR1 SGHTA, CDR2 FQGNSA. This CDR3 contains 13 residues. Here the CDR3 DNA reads TGTGCCAGCAGCGGGGACTGGTCCAAACCCCTCCACTTT. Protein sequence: CASSGDWSKPLHF.

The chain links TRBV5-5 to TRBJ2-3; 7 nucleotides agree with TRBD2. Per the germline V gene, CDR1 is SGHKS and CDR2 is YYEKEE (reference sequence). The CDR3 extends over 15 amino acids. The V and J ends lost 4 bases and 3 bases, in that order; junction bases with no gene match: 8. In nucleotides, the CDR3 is TGTGCCAGCAGCCATCGGGAGGCTGGGACAGATACGCAGTATTTT. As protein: CASSHREAGTDTQYF.

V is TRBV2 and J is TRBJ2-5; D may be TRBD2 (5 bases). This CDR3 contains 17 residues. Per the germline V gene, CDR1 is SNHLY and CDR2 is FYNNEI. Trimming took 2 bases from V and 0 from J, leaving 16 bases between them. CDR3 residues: CASSETLGLSYQETQYF. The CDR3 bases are TGTGCCAGCAGTGAAACGTTAGGACTGTCGTACCAAGAGACCCAGTACTTC.

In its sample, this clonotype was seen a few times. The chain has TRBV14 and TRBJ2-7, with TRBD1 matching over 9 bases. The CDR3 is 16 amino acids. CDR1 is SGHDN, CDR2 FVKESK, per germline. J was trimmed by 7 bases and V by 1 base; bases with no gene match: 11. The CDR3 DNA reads TGTGCCAGCAGCCAAGCCCCGGGACAGGGTTATTCTGAGCAGTACTTC. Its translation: CASSQAPGQGYSEQYF.

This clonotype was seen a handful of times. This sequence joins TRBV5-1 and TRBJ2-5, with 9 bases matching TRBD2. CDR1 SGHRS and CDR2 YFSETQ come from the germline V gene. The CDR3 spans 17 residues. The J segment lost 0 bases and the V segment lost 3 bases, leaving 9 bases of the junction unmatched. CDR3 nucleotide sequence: TGCGCCAGCAGCTCGAGACTAGCGGCCAACTACCAAGAGACCCAGTACTTC. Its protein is CASSSRLAANYQETQYF.

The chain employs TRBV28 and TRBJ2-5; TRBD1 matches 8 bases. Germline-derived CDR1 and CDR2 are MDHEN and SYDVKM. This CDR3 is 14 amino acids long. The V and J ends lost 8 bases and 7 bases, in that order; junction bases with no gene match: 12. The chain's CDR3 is CASHSGTGPWTQYF. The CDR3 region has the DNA TGTGCCAGCCACTCAGGGACAGGTCCATGGACCCAGTACTTC.

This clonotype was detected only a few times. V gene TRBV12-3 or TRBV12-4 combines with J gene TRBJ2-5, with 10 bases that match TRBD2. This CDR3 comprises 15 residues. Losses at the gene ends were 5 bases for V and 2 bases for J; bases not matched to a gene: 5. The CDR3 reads CASSISGGRQETQYF. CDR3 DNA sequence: TGTGCCAGCAGTATTAGCGGGGGGCGTCAAGAGACCCAGTACTTC.

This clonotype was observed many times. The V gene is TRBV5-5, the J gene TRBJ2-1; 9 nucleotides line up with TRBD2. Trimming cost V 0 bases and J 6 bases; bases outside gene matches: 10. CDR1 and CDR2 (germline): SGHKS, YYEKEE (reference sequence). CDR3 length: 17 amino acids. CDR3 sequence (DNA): TGTGCCAGCAGCTTGGCGGTGGCGGGAGGGCTAATCAATGAGCAGTTCTTC. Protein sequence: CASSLAVAGGLINEQFF.

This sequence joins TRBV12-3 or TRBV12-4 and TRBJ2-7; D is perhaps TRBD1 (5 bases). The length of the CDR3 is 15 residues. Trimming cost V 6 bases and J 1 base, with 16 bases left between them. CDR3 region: CASSLTETSSYEQYF. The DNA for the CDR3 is TGTGCCAGCAGCTTGACAGAGACCTCTTCCTACGAGCAGTACTTC.

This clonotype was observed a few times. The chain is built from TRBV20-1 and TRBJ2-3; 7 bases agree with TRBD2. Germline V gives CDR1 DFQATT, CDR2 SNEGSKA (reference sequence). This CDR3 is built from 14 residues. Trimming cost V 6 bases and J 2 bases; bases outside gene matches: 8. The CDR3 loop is CSARRAGITDTQYF. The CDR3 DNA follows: TGCAGTGCCCGAAGAGCGGGGATCACAGATACGCAGTATTTT.

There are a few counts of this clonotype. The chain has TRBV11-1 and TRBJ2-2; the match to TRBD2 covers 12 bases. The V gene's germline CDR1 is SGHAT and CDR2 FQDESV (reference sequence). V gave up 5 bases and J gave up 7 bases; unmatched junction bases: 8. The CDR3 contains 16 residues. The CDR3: CASSQLTSGSGGELFF. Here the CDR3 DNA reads TGTGCCAGCAGCCAACTGACTAGCGGGAGCGGCGGGGAGCTGTTTTTT.